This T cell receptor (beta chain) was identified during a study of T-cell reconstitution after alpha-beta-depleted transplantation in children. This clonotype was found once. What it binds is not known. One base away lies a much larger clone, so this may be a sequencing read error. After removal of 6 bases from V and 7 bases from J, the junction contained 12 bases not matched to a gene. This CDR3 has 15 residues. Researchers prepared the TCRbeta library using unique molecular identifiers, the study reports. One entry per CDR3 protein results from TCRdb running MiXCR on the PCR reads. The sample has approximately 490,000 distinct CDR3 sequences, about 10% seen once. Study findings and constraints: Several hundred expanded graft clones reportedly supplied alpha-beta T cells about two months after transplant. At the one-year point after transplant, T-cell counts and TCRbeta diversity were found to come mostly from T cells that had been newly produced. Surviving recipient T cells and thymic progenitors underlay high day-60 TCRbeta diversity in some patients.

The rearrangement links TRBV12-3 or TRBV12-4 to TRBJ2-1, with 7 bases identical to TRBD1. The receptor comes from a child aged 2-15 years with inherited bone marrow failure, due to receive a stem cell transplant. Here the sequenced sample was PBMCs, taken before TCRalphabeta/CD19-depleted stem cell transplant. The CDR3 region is CASRPGQVLGNEQFF. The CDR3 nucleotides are TGTGCCAGCAGACCCGGACAGGTTTTGGGGAATGAGCAGTTCTTC.